The 26 T cell receptor beta chains given below trace back to one sample, sequenced in a study of neoadjuvant anti-PD-1 for oral cavity cancer. Measured with immunoSEQ multiplex PCR; TCRdb has only the in-frame clones, and not every one. The table includes about 7,000 clones, 74% detected once. The sample was PBMCs, taken before nivolumab (anti-PD-1) treatment. The receptors derive from a person between 35 and 79 years old with oral cavity squamous cell carcinoma.

The chain employs TRBV20-1 and TRBJ1-1; perhaps TRBD1 as D (5 bases). This CDR3 spans 11 amino acids. Looked up from germline, CDR1 is DFQATT and CDR2 is SNEGSKA (reference sequence). With 7 bases removed from V and 5 bases from J, the gap between germline ends came to 11 bases. CDR3 DNA: TGCAGTGTAGACAGAGGGACTGAAGCTTTCTTT. It translates to CSVDRGTEAFF.

The chain recombines TRBV9 with TRBJ1-1, with 7 nucleotides matching TRBD1. CDR3 length: 14 residues. J gave up 4 bases and V 4 bases, and 7 bases lay outside the gene matches. Germline V gene data show CDR1 as SGDLS and CDR2 as YYNGEE. As DNA, the CDR3 is TGTGCCAGCAGCCCCAGGGACAGTGGCACTGAAGCTTTCTTT. Its translation is CASSPRDSGTEAFF.

The rearrangement links TRBV7-9 to TRBJ1-2; no reliable D call. Trimming left V 1 base short and J 3 bases short, with 9 bases between. Germline CDR1 SEHNR, CDR2 FQNEAQ (reference sequence). CDR3 length: 14 amino acids. The CDR3 reads CASSLVVPDYGYTF. CDR3 nucleotides: TGTGCCAGCAGCTTAGTCGTCCCCGACTATGGCTACACCTTC.

The CDR3, as DNA: TGCGCCAGCAGTGCGGACAGGGGAAGGAATGAGCAGTTCTTC. It encodes CASSADRGRNEQFF. The chain employs TRBV10-1 and TRBJ2-1, with TRBD1 matching over 9 bases. CDR1 WNHNN and CDR2 SYGVQD come from the germline V gene (reference sequence). The CDR3 length is 14 residues. V lost 4 bases, J lost 7 bases, and 5 bases stayed unmatched.

The V and J genes are TRBV14 and TRBJ1-4, with D perhaps TRBD1 (5 bases). Germline assignment: CDR1 SGHDN and CDR2 FVKESK. This CDR3 has 12 residues. V lost 0 bases to trimming and J lost 11 bases, with 7 bases between them. This chain's CDR3 is CASSQEGEKLFF. The CDR3 DNA follows: TGTGCCAGCAGCCAAGAGGGGGAGAAACTGTTTTTT.

The V and J genes are TRBV6-1 and TRBJ2-5; D may be TRBD1 (6 bases). The CDR3 is 15 amino acids. V lost 0 bases and J lost 1, with 9 bases in between. The germline V gene has CDR1 MNHNS and CDR2 SASEGT. The CDR3 DNA reads as TGTGCCAGCAGTGAAGCTGGGGGCTCCCAAGAGACCCAGTACTTC. It encodes CASSEAGGSQETQYF.

CDR3 region: CASLEGAAGKPQHF. CDR3 sequence (DNA): TGTGCCAGCTTGGAGGGGGCGGCTGGGAAACCCCAGCATTTT. The rearrangement joins TRBV28 to TRBJ1-5, with TRBD1 identical over 7 bases. The V segment lost 8 bases and the J segment 10 bases; nucleotides outside the gene matches: 14. CDR3 length: 14 amino acids. CDR1 is MDHEN, CDR2 SYDVKM, per germline. The variable domain in full, completed from reference TRBV28 and TRBJ1-5, reads DVKVTQSSRYLVKRTGEKVFLECVQDMDHENMFWYRQDPGLGLRLIYFSYDVKMKEKGDIPEGYSVSREKKERFSLILESASTNQTSMYLCASLEGAAGKPQHFGDGTRLSIL.

This clone showed up just once. The chain's CDR3 is CASRGLSTDTQYF. The CDR3 nucleotides read TGTGCCAGCAGGGGTCTAAGCACAGATACGCAGTATTTT. The V gene is TRBV2, the J gene TRBJ2-3; D is unresolved. The CDR3 is 13 residues long. With 6 bases removed from V and 0 bases from J, the gap between germline ends came to 7 bases. Germline V CDR1 and CDR2: SNHLY, FYNNEI.

The chain recombines TRBV9 with TRBJ2-5, with TRBD2 matching over 7 bases. Germline trimming cut 0 bases from V and 4 bases from J; bases unmatched to any gene: 6. Germline V gene sequence: CDR1 SGDLS, CDR2 YYNGEE. The CDR3 consists of 15 residues. CDR3: CASSVAGGGSETQYF. CDR3 bases: TGTGCCAGCAGCGTAGCTGGGGGAGGGTCAGAGACCCAGTACTTC. Drawing the rest from reference TRBV9 and TRBJ2-5, the complete variable domain is DSGVTQTPKHLITATGQRVTLRCSPRSGDLSVYWYQQSLDQGLQFLIQYYNGEERAKGNILERFSAQQFPDLHSELNLSSLELGDSALYFCASSVAGGGSETQYFGPGTRLLVL.

This clone turned up a few times. The chain links TRBV2 to TRBJ1-1; D is undetermined. Trimming left V 7 bases short and J 1 base short, with 10 bases between. This CDR3 has 13 amino acids. From germline, CDR1 is SNHLY and CDR2 FYNNEI. This CDR3 reads CASTLGRNTEAFF. CDR3 nucleotide sequence: TGTGCCAGCACCCTAGGGAGGAACACTGAAGCTTTCTTT.

The rearrangement links TRBV10-2 to TRBJ2-3; 10 bases match TRBD2. The germline gives CDR1 WSHSY, CDR2 SAAADI. V lost 0 bases, J lost 6 bases, and 9 bases stayed unmatched. This CDR3 comprises 17 residues. CDR3 DNA: TGCGCCAGCAGTGAGTCCCGCCTAGCGGGGGAGGTGGATACGCAGTATTTT. Protein: CASSESRLAGEVDTQYF.

The rearrangement links TRBV9 to TRBJ2-2, with 8 bases identical to TRBD2. Unmatched junction bases numbered 3, after V lost 3 bases and J lost 2 bases. In germline, CDR1 is SGDLS, CDR2 YYNGEE. The CDR3 is made up of 15 amino acids. Here the CDR3 reads CASSASGGNTGELFF. The DNA for the CDR3 is TGTGCCAGCAGCGCGAGCGGGGGAAACACCGGGGAGCTGTTTTTT. Full variable domain (missing parts from reference TRBV9 and TRBJ2-2): DSGVTQTPKHLITATGQRVTLRCSPRSGDLSVYWYQQSLDQGLQFLIQYYNGEERAKGNILERFSAQQFPDLHSELNLSSLELGDSALYFCASSASGGNTGELFFGEGSRLTVL.

J is TRBJ2-1 and V is TRBV6-1; tentatively, D is TRBD1 (5 bases). The CDR3 has 13 residues. Germline lookup yields CDR1 MNHNS and CDR2 SASEGT. V gave up 6 bases and J gave up 9 bases, with 15 bases separating them. The CDR3 DNA reads TGTGCCAGCAGGGGCGCAGGGCCCGGTGAGCAGTTCTTC. It encodes CASRGAGPGEQFF.

This clone was observed once. The rearrangement joins TRBV9 to TRBJ2-3; 7 bases align to TRBD1. Germline V gene lookup returns CDR1 SGDLS and CDR2 YYNGEE. The V gene end was trimmed by 3 bases and the J gene end by 5 bases; junction bases not matched to a gene: 3. The CDR3 covers 13 residues. The CDR3 loop is CASSGQGRDTQYF. Here the CDR3 DNA reads TGTGCCAGCAGCGGACAGGGAAGAGATACGCAGTATTTT.

This clone was found once. The V gene is TRBV4-3, the J gene TRBJ2-2; 10 bases match TRBD1. This CDR3 has 14 residues. The V gene's germline CDR1 is LGHNA and CDR2 YSLEER. V dropped 4 bases and J dropped 6; count of bases not matched to a gene: 2. The CDR3 DNA sequence: TGCGCCAGCAGCCGGGGACAGGGGTCCGGGGAGCTGTTTTTT. Translated, it gives CASSRGQGSGELFF.

The chain links TRBV2 to TRBJ1-2, with D unclear. Germline V gene lookup returns CDR1 SNHLY and CDR2 FYNNEI. V lost 0 bases to trimming and J lost 2 bases, with 10 bases between them. The CDR3 is made up of 15 amino acids. The CDR3 DNA is TGTGCCAGCAGTGAAGCGAGGGAAATGAACTATGGCTACACCTTC. This gives the protein CASSEAREMNYGYTF.

This chain joins TRBV5-1 and TRBJ1-1; D is uncertain. Trimming removed 0 bases from V and 4 bases from J, with 13 bases in between. The CDR3 spans 15 residues. Germline V gene data show CDR1 as SGHRS and CDR2 as YFSETQ. CDR3 region: CASSLDSGLGTEAFF. The CDR3 DNA reads as TGCGCCAGCAGCTTGGATTCCGGGTTGGGCACTGAAGCTTTCTTT.

For the CDR3, the DNA is TGTGCCAGCAGCTTAGATACAGGGTGGCAAAACTATGGCTACACCTTC. Translation: CASSLDTGWQNYGYTF. The chain employs TRBV7-2 and TRBJ1-2, with D tentatively TRBD1 (6 bases). CDR1 and CDR2 (germline): SGHTA, FQGNSA. Trimming took off 1 base at V and 2 bases at J, with 14 bases between the two ends. The CDR3 is 16 residues long.

The V gene is TRBV4-3, the J gene TRBJ2-5; D is uncertain. Germline loops: CDR1 LGHNA, CDR2 YSLEER. CDR3 length: 12 residues. V lost 4 bases and J lost 5, with 8 bases in between. For the CDR3, the DNA is TGCGCCAGCAGCCTGACCCCGGAGACCCAGTACTTC. Protein sequence: CASSLTPETQYF.

The chain is built from TRBV6-4 and TRBJ2-7; possibly TRBD1 for D (5 bases). The CDR3 covers 13 residues. CDR1 is MRHNA, CDR2 SNTAGT, per germline. Trimming removed 7 bases at V and 1 base at J, with 11 bases between. CDR3: CASNRQPSYEQYF. In DNA form, the CDR3 reads TGTGCCAGCAACAGACAGCCATCCTACGAGCAGTACTTC.

CDR3 residues: CASSDEAWADTQYF. DNA of the CDR3: TGTGCCAGCAGTGACGAAGCGTGGGCAGATACGCAGTATTTT. V and J are TRBV6-4 and TRBJ2-3; D uncertain. V shed 2 bases and J shed 4 bases, with 10 bases lying between them. Germline assignment: CDR1 MRHNA and CDR2 SNTAGT. The CDR3 consists of 14 residues.

The chain couples TRBV29-1 to TRBJ2-3; 7 nucleotides line up with TRBD2. CDR3 length: 16 residues. Trimming cost V 7 bases and J 1 base; bases outside gene matches: 14. From germline, CDR1 is SQVTM and CDR2 ANQGSEA. The CDR3 sequence: CSATQGSGVGTDTQYF. CDR3 DNA: TGCAGCGCCACGCAAGGGAGCGGGGTCGGCACAGATACGCAGTATTTT.

V gene TRBV30 combines with J gene TRBJ2-1; 8 bases match TRBD2. This CDR3 comprises 14 residues. The junction had 11 bases not matched to a gene; V was cut back by 6 bases and J by 7 bases. CDR1 GTSNPN and CDR2 SVGIG come from the germline V gene (reference sequence). Here the CDR3 reads CACLAGNEPNEQFF. CDR3 nucleotide sequence: TGTGCCTGTTTAGCGGGGAACGAACCGAATGAGCAGTTCTTC.

This chain links TRBV6-1 with TRBJ1-5; D ambiguous. CDR3 length equals 13 residues. Germline lookup yields CDR1 MNHNS and CDR2 SASEGT. V shed 5 bases and J shed 1 base, with 6 bases lying between them. This CDR3 is CASSPLSNQPQHF. In nucleotides, the CDR3 is TGTGCCAGCAGTCCCTTAAGCAATCAGCCCCAGCATTTT.

The chain joins TRBV5-8 to TRBJ1-1, with 7 bases lining up with TRBD1. The CDR3 loop spans 14 amino acids. The ends lost 1 base at V and 1 base at J; junction bases unmatched: 1. Germline V gives CDR1 SGHTS, CDR2 YDEGEE. CDR3 amino acids: CASSLRGPNTEAFF. Written as DNA, the CDR3 is TGTGCCAGCAGCTTGAGGGGGCCGAACACTGAAGCTTTCTTT.

This chain connects TRBV19 to TRBJ2-3; D is uncertain. The V and J ends lost 0 bases and 10 bases respectively, with 8 bases between them. From germline, CDR1 is LNHDA and CDR2 SQIVND (reference sequence). The CDR3 totals 12 residues. In DNA form, the CDR3 reads TGTGCCAGTAGTATAGATTTTGGTGCGCAGTATTTT. Translation gives CASSIDFGAQYF.